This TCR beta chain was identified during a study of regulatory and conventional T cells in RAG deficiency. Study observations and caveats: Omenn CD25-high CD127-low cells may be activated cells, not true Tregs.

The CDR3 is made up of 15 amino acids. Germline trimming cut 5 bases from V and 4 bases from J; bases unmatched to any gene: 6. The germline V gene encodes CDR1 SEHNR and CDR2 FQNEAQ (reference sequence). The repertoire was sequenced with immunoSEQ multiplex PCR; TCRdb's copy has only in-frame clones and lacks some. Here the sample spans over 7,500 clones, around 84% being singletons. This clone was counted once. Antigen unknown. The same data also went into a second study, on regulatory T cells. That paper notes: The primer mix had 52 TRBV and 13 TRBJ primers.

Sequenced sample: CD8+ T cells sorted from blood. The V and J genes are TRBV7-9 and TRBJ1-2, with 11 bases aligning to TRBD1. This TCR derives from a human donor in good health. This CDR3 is CASSPGQGAGYGYTF. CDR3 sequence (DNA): TGTGCCAGCAGCCCAGGACAGGGGGCCGGCTATGGCTACACCTTC.